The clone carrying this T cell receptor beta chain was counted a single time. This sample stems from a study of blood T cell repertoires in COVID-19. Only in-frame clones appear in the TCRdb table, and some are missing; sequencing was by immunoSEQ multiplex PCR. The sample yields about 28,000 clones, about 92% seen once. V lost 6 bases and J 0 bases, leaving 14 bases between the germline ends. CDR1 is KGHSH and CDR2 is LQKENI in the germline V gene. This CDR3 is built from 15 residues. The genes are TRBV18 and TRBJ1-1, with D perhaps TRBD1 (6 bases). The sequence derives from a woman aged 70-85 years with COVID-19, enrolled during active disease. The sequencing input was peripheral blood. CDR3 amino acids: CASSAGRGLNTEAFF. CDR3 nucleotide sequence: TGTGCCAGCTCCGCAGGGCGGGGGCTGAACACTGAAGCTTTCTTT.